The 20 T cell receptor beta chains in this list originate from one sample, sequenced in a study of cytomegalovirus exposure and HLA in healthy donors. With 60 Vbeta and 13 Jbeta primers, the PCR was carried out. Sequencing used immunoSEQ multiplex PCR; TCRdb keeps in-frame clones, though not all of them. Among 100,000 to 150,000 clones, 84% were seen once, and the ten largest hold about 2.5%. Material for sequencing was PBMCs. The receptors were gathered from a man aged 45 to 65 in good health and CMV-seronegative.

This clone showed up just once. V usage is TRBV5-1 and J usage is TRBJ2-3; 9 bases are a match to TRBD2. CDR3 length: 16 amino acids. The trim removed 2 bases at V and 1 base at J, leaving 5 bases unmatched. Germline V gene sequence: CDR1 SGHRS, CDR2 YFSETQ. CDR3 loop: CASSLPKRGGTDTQYF. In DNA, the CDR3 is TGCGCCAGCAGCTTACCAAAGCGGGGGGGCACAGATACGCAGTATTTT.

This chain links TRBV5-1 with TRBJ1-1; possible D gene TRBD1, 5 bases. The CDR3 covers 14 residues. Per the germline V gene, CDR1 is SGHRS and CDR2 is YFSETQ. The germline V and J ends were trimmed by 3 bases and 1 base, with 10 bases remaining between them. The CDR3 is CASSWGSSNTEAFF. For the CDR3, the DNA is TGCGCCAGCAGCTGGGGCAGCTCGAACACTGAAGCTTTCTTT.

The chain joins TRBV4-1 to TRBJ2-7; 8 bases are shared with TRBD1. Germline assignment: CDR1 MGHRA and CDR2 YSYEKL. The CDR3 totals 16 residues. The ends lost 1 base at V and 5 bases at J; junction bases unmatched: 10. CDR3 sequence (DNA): TGCGCCAGCAGCCAAGGCCCCCGGGACAGGACTCACGAGCAGTACTTC. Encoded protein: CASSQGPRDRTHEQYF.

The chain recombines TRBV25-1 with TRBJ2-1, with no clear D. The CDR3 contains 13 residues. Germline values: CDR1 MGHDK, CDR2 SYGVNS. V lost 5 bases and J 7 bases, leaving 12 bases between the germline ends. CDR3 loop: CASSNSDLNEQFF. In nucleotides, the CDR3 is TGTGCCAGCAGTAATTCAGATTTGAATGAGCAGTTCTTC. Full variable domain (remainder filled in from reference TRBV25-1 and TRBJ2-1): EADIYQTPRYLVIGTGKKITLECSQTMGHDKMYWYQQDPGMELHLIHYSYGVNSTEKGDLSSESTVSRIRTEHFPLTLESARPSHTSQYLCASSNSDLNEQFFGPGTRLTVL.

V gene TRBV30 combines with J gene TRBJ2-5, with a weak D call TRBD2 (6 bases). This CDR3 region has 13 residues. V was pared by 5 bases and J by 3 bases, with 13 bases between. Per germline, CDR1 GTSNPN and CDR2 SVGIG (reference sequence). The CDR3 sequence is CAWGLTSKETQYF. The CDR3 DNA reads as TGTGCCTGGGGCCTGACTAGTAAAGAGACCCAGTACTTC.

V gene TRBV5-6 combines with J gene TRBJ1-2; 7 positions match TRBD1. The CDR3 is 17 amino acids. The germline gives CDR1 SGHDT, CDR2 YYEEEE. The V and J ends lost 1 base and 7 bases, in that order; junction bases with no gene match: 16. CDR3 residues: CASSLYKRGRGRIGYTF. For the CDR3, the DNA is TGTGCCAGCAGCTTGTACAAGAGGGGGCGCGGTAGAATTGGCTACACCTTC.

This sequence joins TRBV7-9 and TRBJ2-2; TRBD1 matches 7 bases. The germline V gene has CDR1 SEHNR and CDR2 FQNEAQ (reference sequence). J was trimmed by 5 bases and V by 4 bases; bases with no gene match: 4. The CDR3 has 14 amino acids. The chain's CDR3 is CASSSGGGTGELFF. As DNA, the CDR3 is TGTGCCAGCAGCTCAGGGGGTGGAACCGGGGAGCTGTTTTTT.

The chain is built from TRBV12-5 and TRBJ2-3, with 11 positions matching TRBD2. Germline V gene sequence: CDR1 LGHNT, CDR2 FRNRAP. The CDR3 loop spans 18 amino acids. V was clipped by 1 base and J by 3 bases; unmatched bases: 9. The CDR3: CASGLDPGLAGGTDTQYF. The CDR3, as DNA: TGTGCTAGTGGTTTGGACCCGGGGCTAGCGGGGGGAACAGATACGCAGTATTTT. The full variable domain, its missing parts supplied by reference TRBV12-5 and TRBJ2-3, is DARVTQTPRHKVTEMGQEVTMRCQPILGHNTVFWYRQTMMQGLELLAYFRNRAPLDDSGMPKDRFSAEMPDATLATLKIQPSEPRDSAVYFCASGLDPGLAGGTDTQYFGPGTRLTVL.

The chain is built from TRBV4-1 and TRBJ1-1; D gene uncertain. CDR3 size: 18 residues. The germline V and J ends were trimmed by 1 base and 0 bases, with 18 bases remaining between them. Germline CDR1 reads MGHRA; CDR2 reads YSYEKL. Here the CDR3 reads CASSQGLIQGSMNTEAFF. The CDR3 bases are TGCGCCAGCAGCCAAGGGTTGATACAAGGGAGTATGAACACTGAAGCTTTCTTT.

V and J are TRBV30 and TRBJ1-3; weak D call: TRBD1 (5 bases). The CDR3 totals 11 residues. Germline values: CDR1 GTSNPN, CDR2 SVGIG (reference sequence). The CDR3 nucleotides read TGTGCAGGGAAGGGGGGAAACACCATATATTTT. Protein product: CAGKGGNTIYF.

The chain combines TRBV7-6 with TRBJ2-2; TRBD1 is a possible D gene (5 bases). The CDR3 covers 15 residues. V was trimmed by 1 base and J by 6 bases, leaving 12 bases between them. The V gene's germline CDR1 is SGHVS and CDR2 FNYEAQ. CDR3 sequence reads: CASSLGQGSPGELFF. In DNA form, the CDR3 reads TGTGCCAGCAGCTTAGGCCAGGGATCTCCCGGGGAGCTGTTTTTT. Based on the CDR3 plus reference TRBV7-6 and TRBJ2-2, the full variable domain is GAGVSQSPRYKVTKRGQDVALRCDPISGHVSLYWYRQALGQGPEFLTYFNYEAQQDKSGLPNDRFSAERPEGSISTLTIQRTEQRDSAMYRCASSLGQGSPGELFFGEGSRLTVL.

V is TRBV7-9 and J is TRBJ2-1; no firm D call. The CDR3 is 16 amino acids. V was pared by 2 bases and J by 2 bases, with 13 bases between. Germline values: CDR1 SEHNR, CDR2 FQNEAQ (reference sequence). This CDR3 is CASSLTVTEPYNEQFF. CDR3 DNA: TGTGCCAGCAGCTTAACAGTAACAGAACCCTACAATGAGCAGTTCTTC.

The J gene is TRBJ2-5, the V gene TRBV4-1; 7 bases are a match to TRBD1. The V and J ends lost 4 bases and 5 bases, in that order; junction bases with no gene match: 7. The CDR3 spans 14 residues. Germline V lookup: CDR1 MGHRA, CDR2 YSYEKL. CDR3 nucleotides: TGCGCCAGCAGCCCGGACAGGCTAGGGGAGACCCAGTACTTC. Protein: CASSPDRLGETQYF.

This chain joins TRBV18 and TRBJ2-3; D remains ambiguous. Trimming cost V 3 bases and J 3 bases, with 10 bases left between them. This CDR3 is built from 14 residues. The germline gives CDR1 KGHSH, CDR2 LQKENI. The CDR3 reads CASSPTDWTDTQYF. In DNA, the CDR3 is TGTGCCAGCTCACCTACTGACTGGACAGATACGCAGTATTTT. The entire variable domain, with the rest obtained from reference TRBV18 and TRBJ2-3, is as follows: NAGVMQNPRHLVRRRGQEARLRCSPMKGHSHVYWYRQLPEEGLKFMVYLQKENIIDESGMPKERFSAEFPKEGPSILRIQQVVRGDSAAYFCASSPTDWTDTQYFGPGTRLTVL.

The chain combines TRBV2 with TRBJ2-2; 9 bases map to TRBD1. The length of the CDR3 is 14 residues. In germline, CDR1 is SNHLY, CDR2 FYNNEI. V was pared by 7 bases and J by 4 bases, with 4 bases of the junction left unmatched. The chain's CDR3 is CASTRQGGTGELFF. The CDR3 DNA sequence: TGTGCCAGCACGAGACAGGGGGGCACCGGGGAGCTGTTTTTT.

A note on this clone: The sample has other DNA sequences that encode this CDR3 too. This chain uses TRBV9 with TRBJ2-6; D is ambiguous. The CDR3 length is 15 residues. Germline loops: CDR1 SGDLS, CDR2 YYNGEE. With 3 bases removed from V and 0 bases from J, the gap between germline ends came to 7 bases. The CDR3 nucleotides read TGTGCCAGCAGCGCTTACAGCTCTGGGGCCAACGTCCTGACTTTC. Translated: CASSAYSSGANVLTF.

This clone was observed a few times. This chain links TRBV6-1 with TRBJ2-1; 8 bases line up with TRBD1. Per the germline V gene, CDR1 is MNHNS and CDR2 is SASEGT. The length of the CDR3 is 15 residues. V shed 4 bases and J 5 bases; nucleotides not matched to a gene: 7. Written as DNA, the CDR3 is TGTGCCAGCAGTGTACGGGACAGGAGGGACAATGAGCAGTTCTTC. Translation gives CASSVRDRRDNEQFF.

Here the CDR3 reads CASSEGTTGLGYEQYF. CDR3 coding DNA: TGTGCCAGCAGTGAAGGAACTACAGGGCTCGGCTACGAGCAGTACTTC. The gene calls are TRBV6-1 and TRBJ2-7, with D possibly TRBD1 on 6 matching bases. V dropped 1 base and J dropped 3 bases, with 16 bases sitting between them. Germline assignment: CDR1 MNHNS and CDR2 SASEGT. This CDR3 contains 16 residues.

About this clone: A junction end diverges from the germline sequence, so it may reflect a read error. CDR3 sequence: CASSLGGLAGLSEQYF. The CDR3 DNA follows: TGTGCCAGCAGCCTAGGGGGACTAGCGGGGTTAAGCGAGCAGTACTTC. V gene TRBV13 combines with J gene TRBJ2-7; TRBD2 agrees at 13 bases. The CDR3 contains 16 residues. Germline V gene sequence: CDR1 PRHDT, CDR2 FYEKMQ (reference sequence).

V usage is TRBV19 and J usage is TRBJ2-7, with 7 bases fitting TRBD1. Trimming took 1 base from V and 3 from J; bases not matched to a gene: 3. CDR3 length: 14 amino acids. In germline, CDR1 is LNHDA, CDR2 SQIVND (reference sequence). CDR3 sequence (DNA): TGTGCCAGTAGTATAGTGGCAGGGGGCTACGAGCAGTACTTC. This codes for CASSIVAGGYEQYF. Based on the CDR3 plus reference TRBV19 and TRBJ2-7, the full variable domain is DGGITQSPKYLFRKEGQNVTLSCEQNLNHDAMYWYRQDPGQGLRLIYYSQIVNDFQKGDIAEGYSVSREKKESFPLTVTSAQKNPTAFYLCASSIVAGGYEQYFGPGTRLTVT.